This entry lists 21 T cell receptor beta chains sequenced from one sample in a study of T cells in localized non-small cell lung cancer. Repertoires were generated with immunoSEQ multiplex PCR, while TCRdb's copy carries only in-frame clones and drops some. The sample has approximately 88,000 clones, roughly 93% seen once. Sequences were derived from PBMCs, sampled before any cancer treatment. Source of these receptors: a woman aged 35 to 70 with stage II squamous cell lung carcinoma.

The chain uses TRBV21-1 and TRBJ1-5. TRBV21-1 is recorded as a pseudogene. The length of the CDR3 is 15 residues. CDR3 nucleotide sequence: TGTGCCAGCAGCAAAGGGACCGGGTCGGGTCAGCCCCAGCATTTT. Protein product: CASSKGTGSGQPQHF.

The CDR3 region is CSVEVGGTPGGYTF. For the CDR3, the DNA is TGCAGCGTTGAAGTTGGGGGGACTCCGGGAGGCTACACCTTC. The chain links TRBV29-1 to TRBJ1-2, with D possibly matching TRBD1 (5 bases). The germline V gene has CDR1 SQVTM and CDR2 ANQGSEA. CDR3 length equals 14 residues. Trimming pared 1 base from V and 8 bases from J, leaving 17 bases between.

The rearrangement joins TRBV6-1 to TRBJ1-3, with D possibly matching TRBD1 (5 bases). The length of the CDR3 is 13 residues. With 8 bases removed from V and 1 base from J, the gap between germline ends came to 9 bases. CDR1 and CDR2 (germline): MNHNS, SASEGT. The CDR3 protein is CASSTASGNTIYF. The CDR3 nucleotides are TGTGCCAGCTCGACAGCTTCTGGAAACACCATATATTTT.

This clone was detected only once. The V call is TRBV10-1, the J call TRBJ2-1; 9 nucleotides line up with TRBD2. Germline CDR1 and CDR2: WNHNN and SYGVQD (reference sequence). This CDR3 has 16 amino acids. The V and J ends lost 4 bases and 1 base, in that order; junction bases with no gene match: 5. As DNA, the CDR3 is TGCGCCAGCAGTGTAGCGGGAGCAAATTCCTACAATGAGCAGTTCTTC. Amino acids: CASSVAGANSYNEQFF.

The chain joins TRBV27 to TRBJ1-6; no clear D. V was trimmed by 3 bases and J by 7 bases, leaving 10 bases between them. Per the germline V gene, CDR1 is MNHEY and CDR2 is SMNVEV (reference sequence). The CDR3 has 14 amino acids. CDR3: CASSFGPGNSPLHF. CDR3 bases: TGTGCCAGCAGTTTCGGTCCAGGCAATTCACCCCTCCACTTT.

This chain joins TRBV6-5 and TRBJ2-5; either TRBD1 or TRBD2 may supply D (5 bases each). This CDR3 is 14 amino acids long. The V and J ends lost 4 bases and 5 bases respectively, with 14 bases between them. Germline values: CDR1 MNHEY, CDR2 SVGAGI. The chain's CDR3 is CASSSRERKETQYF. CDR3 sequence (DNA): TGTGCCAGCAGTTCCAGGGAGAGGAAGGAGACCCAGTACTTC.

The chain has TRBV7-9 and TRBJ2-5; D is possibly TRBD2 (5 bases). This CDR3 region has 15 residues. V was clipped by 3 bases and J by 1 base, with 12 bases between them. Germline-derived CDR1 and CDR2 are SEHNR and FQNEAQ (reference sequence). CDR3 coding DNA: TGTGCCAGCAGCTTGGACTCGCGGCTCCAAGAGACCCAGTACTTC. It encodes CASSLDSRLQETQYF.

V gene TRBV27 combines with J gene TRBJ2-1, with D perhaps matching TRBD1 or TRBD2 (5 bases each). Germline V CDR1 and CDR2: MNHEY, SMNVEV (reference sequence). V was shortened by 4 bases and J by 10 bases, with 14 bases between the two germline ends. The CDR3 has 13 amino acids. The CDR3 nucleotides read TGTGCCAGCAGTTCTCCGGGGCGGCCGGAGCAGTTCTTC. It yields the protein CASSSPGRPEQFF.

The chain recombines TRBV5-4 with TRBJ1-3, with unresolved D. This CDR3 region has 14 residues. Germline V lookup: CDR1 SGHNT, CDR2 YYREEE (reference sequence). Trimming removed 1 base from V and 0 bases from J, with 5 bases in between. CDR3 bases: TGTGCCAGCAGCTTGAAGGGCTCTGGAAACACCATATATTTT. This gives the protein CASSLKGSGNTIYF.

The chain recombines TRBV5-4 with TRBJ1-2; 9 nucleotides agree with TRBD1. The V gene's germline CDR1 is SGHNT and CDR2 YYREEE (reference sequence). The V segment lost 4 bases and the J segment 8 bases; nucleotides outside the gene matches: 9. The CDR3 loop spans 14 amino acids. For the CDR3, the DNA is TGTGCCAGCAGCCCGGAACAGGGGGCCGGAGGCTACACCTTC. It codes for CASSPEQGAGGYTF.

The chain recombines TRBV10-1 with TRBJ2-1, with TRBD2 as a possible D gene (6 bases). The CDR3 covers 17 residues. With 6 bases removed from V and 5 bases from J, the gap between germline ends came to 23 bases. Germline CDR1 is WNHNN and CDR2 is SYGVQD (reference sequence). The CDR3 DNA sequence: TGCGCCAGCAGCCCCAGTGGGATCCGGGAGTGGCACAATGAGCAGTTCTTC. This gives the protein CASSPSGIREWHNEQFF.

This chain joins TRBV28 and TRBJ1-3; D uncertain. Per the germline V gene, CDR1 is MDHEN and CDR2 is SYDVKM. The length of the CDR3 is 14 residues. V shed 1 base and J shed 4 bases, with 8 bases lying between them. CDR3 sequence (DNA): TGTGCCAGCAGTTTATATTCAGTAGGAAACACCATATATTTT. Its translation is CASSLYSVGNTIYF.

The chain carries TRBV7-9 and TRBJ2-5; 7 bases align to TRBD2. With V trimmed by 3 bases and J by 9 bases, 16 bases remained unmatched. This CDR3 region has 16 residues. Germline V gene sequence: CDR1 SEHNR, CDR2 FQNEAQ (reference sequence). CDR3 loop: CASSLREIPPEAAQYF. CDR3 DNA: TGTGCCAGCAGCTTGCGGGAGATACCTCCAGAAGCGGCCCAGTACTTC.

This chain connects TRBV5-5 to TRBJ1-4; 9 bases match TRBD1. Germline V gives CDR1 SGHKS, CDR2 YYEKEE (reference sequence). The CDR3 totals 18 residues. With V trimmed by 4 bases and J by 8 bases, 18 bases remained unmatched. The CDR3 sequence is CASSRLHRDRVLSEKLFF. The DNA of the CDR3 is TGTGCCAGCAGCCGCCTTCACCGGGACAGGGTATTGAGCGAAAAACTGTTTTTT.

This chain links TRBV12-1 with TRBJ1-1; TRBD1, as called in the table, went unchecked against the DNA. TRBV12-1 constitutes a pseudogene. There are 15 residues in the CDR3. CDR3 sequence reads: CASSLRLRVHTEAFF. CDR3 in DNA: TGTGCCAGCAGCTTACGTCTCAGGGTCCACACTGAAGCTTTCTTT.

Note on this clone: The sample holds other DNA sequences that translate to the same CDR3. The rearrangement links TRBV6-5 to TRBJ1-1; TRBD1 matches at 7 bases. The CDR3 sequence is 13 residues long. Germline lookup yields CDR1 MNHEY and CDR2 SVGAGI. V shed 6 bases and J 2 bases; nucleotides not matched to a gene: 3. CDR3 loop: CASSYRGNTEAFF. The CDR3 DNA reads as TGTGCCAGCAGCTACAGGGGCAACACTGAAGCTTTCTTT.

V usage is TRBV2 and J usage is TRBJ2-7; no clear D gene. Trimming stripped 2 bases from V and 2 bases from J, with 13 bases between. Germline CDR1 SNHLY, CDR2 FYNNEI. The CDR3 loop spans 15 amino acids. The CDR3 DNA sequence: TGTGCCAGCAGTGAACAATCAATAAACACCTACGAGCAGTACTTC. It yields the protein CASSEQSINTYEQYF.

V gene TRBV6-4 combines with J gene TRBJ1-6, with TRBD1 matching over 8 bases. The V and J ends lost 3 bases and 9 bases, in that order; junction bases with no gene match: 7. The germline V gene has CDR1 MRHNA and CDR2 SNTAGT. This CDR3 has 15 residues. This CDR3 reads CASSELGQGGSPLHF. The CDR3 nucleotides read TGTGCCAGCAGTGAACTTGGACAGGGTGGTTCACCCCTCCACTTT.

This chain uses TRBV6-1 with TRBJ1-1; D gene uncertain. This CDR3 contains 12 residues. Germline-derived CDR1 and CDR2 are MNHNS and SASEGT. V was shortened by 6 bases and J by 6 bases, with 11 bases between the two germline ends. The CDR3 DNA sequence: TGTGCCAGCAGAGTAGGGTACGCTGAAGCTTTCTTT. Its translation: CASRVGYAEAFF.

As regards this clone: Other DNA sequences in this sample translate to the same CDR3. The chain has TRBV5-1 and TRBJ2-1; 10 bases agree with TRBD1. This CDR3 spans 15 amino acids. J gave up 3 bases and V 3 bases, and 3 bases lay outside the gene matches. Germline-derived CDR1 and CDR2 are SGHRS and YFSETQ. The CDR3: CASSSGTGVYNEQFF. The CDR3 DNA is TGCGCCAGCAGCTCCGGGACAGGGGTCTACAATGAGCAGTTCTTC.

The genes are TRBV11-2 and TRBJ1-3; 9 bases align to TRBD1. After removal of 4 bases from V and 2 bases from J, the junction contained 0 bases not matched to a gene. CDR1 is SGHAT and CDR2 is FQNNGV in the germline V gene. The CDR3 consists of 14 residues. CDR3 in DNA: TGTGCCAGCAGCTGGGACAGGGCTGGAAACACCATATATTTT. This translates into CASSWDRAGNTIYF. Combining the CDR3 with reference TRBV11-2 and TRBJ1-3 gives the whole variable domain EAGVAQSPRYKIIEKRQSVAFWCNPISGHATLYWYQQILGQGPKLLIQFQNNGVVDDSQLPKDRFSAERLKGVDSTLKIQPAKLEDSAVYLCASSWDRAGNTIYFGEGSWLTVV.